The present TCR beta chain was sequenced within a study of T cells in Graves' hyperthyroidism and ophthalmopathy. Study-wide results and limits: Stable hyperthyroidism and ophthalmopathy were separated using 13 V-J signatures. Blood held most thyroid clonotypes expanded above 0.001 frequency.

A lack of ophthalmopathy progression within 18 months defined stable Graves' hyperthyroidism. Patients aged 18 to 65 had newly diagnosed hyperthyroidism lasting under 2 months. This clonotype was seen many times. Its antigen is unidentified. The CDR3 extends over 15 amino acids. V was pared by 5 bases and J by 2 bases, with 15 bases between. Germline values: CDR1 LNHDA, CDR2 SQIVND (reference sequence). Amplified TCR beta CDR3 regions came from RNA transcripts. With the HTBI primer set, the TCR CDR3 went through a first round of RT-PCR. MiXCR was run by TCRdb on the multiplex PCR reads, yielding one entry per CDR3 protein. In the table there are about 520,000 distinct CDR3 sequences, less than 25% of which are singletons.

The gene calls are TRBV19 and TRBJ2-5, with D uncertain. The receptor's source is a man younger than 30 with Graves' hyperthyroidism. Sequenced material: blood. The CDR3 nucleotides read TGTGCCAGTAGTTTCACCAATCAGGAGCAAGAGACCCAGTACTTC. Amino acids: CASSFTNQEQETQYF.